The next 2 T cell receptor beta chains were all read from a single sample in a study of response to subunit inactivated influenza vaccine. Each CDR3 protein is one row after TCRdb ran MiXCR on the RT-PCR reads. Of hundreds of thousands of distinct CDR3 sequences detected, around 20% appear once; the ten largest clones hold 9.5% to 13%. The sample in question was PBMCs from blood, obtained 5 to 6 days after vaccination. The receptors here all came from a man aged 50-60 years who received an inactivated influenza vaccine.

This clonotype was detected only a few times. V usage is TRBV12-3 or TRBV12-4 and J usage is TRBJ2-3; 10 bases line up with TRBD2. The V segment lost 6 bases and the J segment 5 bases; nucleotides outside the gene matches: 8. The CDR3 contains 15 residues. CDR3 DNA: TGTGCCAGCAGACTAGCGGGGACCCGAGGAGATACGCAGTATTTT. This translates into CASRLAGTRGDTQYF.

As concerns this clonotype: Given a much more abundant clone one base away, this may be a read error. This CDR3 reads CASGLGNRLYGYTF. The DNA for the CDR3 is TGCGCCAGCGGCTTGGGTAACAGACTCTATGGCTACACCTTC. The chain links TRBV5-1 to TRBJ1-2; the D is unclear. The CDR3 spans 14 residues. Looked up from germline, CDR1 is SGHRS and CDR2 is YFSETQ.